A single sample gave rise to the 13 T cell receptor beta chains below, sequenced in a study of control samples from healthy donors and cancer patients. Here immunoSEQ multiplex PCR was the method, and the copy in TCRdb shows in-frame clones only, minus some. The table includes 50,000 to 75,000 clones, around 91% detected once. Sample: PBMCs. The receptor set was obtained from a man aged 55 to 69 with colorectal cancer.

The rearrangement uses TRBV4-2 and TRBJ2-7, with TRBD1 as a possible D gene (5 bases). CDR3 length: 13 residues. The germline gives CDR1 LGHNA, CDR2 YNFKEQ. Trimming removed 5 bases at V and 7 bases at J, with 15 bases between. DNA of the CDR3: TGTGCCAGCAGCGTAGAGCAGGGTCGGGAGCAGTACTTC. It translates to CASSVEQGREQYF.

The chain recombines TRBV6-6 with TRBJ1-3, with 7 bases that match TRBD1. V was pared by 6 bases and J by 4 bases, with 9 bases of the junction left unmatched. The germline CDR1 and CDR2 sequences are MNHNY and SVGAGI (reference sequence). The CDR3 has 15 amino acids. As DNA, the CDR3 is TGTGCCAGCAGCCCTCCAACAGGGGTGGGAAACACCATATATTTT. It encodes CASSPPTGVGNTIYF.

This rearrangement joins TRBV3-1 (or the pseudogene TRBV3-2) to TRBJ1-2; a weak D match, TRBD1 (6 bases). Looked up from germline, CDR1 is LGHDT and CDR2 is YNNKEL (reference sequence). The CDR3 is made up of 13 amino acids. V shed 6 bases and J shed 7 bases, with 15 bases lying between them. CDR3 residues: CASRQTGALGYTF. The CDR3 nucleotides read TGTGCCAGCAGGCAGACGGGGGCGCTTGGCTACACCTTC.

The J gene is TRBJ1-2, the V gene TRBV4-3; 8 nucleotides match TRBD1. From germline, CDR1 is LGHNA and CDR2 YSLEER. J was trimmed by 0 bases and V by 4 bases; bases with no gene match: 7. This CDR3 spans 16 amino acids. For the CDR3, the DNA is TGCGCCAGCAGCCCCGGGACAGGTTCAGCTAACTATGGCTACACCTTC. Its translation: CASSPGTGSANYGYTF.

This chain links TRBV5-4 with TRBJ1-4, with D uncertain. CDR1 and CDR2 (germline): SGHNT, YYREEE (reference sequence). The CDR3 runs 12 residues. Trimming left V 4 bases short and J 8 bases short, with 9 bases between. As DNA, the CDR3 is TGTGCCAGCAGCCCGGCCGGGGAAAAACTGTTTTTT. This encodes CASSPAGEKLFF.

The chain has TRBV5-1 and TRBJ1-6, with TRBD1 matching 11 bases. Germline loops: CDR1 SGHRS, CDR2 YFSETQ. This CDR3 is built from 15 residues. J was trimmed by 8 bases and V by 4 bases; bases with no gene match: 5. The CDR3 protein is CASSPGDRGDSPLHF. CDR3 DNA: TGCGCCAGCAGCCCGGGGGACAGGGGGGATTCACCCCTCCACTTT.

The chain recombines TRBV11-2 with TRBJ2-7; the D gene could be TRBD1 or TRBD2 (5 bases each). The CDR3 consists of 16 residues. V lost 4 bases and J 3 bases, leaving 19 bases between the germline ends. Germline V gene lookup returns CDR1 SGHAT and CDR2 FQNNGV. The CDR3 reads CASSSLTGTRHYEQYF. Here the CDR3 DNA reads TGTGCCAGCAGCTCCCTAACCGGGACGAGGCACTACGAGCAGTACTTC.

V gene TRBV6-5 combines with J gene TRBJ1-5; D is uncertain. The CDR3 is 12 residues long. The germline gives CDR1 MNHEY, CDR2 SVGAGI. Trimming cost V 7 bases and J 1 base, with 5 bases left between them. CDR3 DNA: TGTGCCAGCAACTGGAGCAATCAGCCCCAGCATTTT. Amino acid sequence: CASNWSNQPQHF.

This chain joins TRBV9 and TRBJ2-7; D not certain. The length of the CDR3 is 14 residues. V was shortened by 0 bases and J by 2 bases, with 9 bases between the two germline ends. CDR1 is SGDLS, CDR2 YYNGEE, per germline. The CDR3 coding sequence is TGTGCCAGCAGCGTAGCTGGGGTTGCCTACGAGCAGTACTTC. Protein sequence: CASSVAGVAYEQYF.

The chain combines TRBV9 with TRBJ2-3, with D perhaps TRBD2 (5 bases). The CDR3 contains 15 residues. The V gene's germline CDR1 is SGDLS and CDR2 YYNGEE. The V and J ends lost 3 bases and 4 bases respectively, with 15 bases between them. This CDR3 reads CASSAPDGEADTQYF. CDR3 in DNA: TGTGCCAGCAGCGCCCCCGACGGGGAAGCAGATACGCAGTATTTT.

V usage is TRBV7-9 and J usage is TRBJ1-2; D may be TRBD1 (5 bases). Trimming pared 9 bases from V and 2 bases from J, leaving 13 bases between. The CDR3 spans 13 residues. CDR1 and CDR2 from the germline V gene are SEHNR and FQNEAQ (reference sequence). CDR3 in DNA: TGTGCCAGTCTGGGACCAAGAAACTATGGCTACACCTTC. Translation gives CASLGPRNYGYTF.

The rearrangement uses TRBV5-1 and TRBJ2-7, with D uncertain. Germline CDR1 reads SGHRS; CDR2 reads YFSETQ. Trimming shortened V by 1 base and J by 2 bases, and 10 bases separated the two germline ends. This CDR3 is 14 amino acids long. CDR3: CASSLNFFAYEQYF. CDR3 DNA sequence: TGCGCCAGCAGCTTGAACTTCTTCGCCTACGAGCAGTACTTC.

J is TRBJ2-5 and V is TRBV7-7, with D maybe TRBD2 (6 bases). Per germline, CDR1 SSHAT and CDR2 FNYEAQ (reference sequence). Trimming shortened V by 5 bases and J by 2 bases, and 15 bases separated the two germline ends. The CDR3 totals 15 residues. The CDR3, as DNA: TGTGCCAGCAGCCAACTAGCTAACACTCAAGAGACCCAGTACTTC. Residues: CASSQLANTQETQYF.